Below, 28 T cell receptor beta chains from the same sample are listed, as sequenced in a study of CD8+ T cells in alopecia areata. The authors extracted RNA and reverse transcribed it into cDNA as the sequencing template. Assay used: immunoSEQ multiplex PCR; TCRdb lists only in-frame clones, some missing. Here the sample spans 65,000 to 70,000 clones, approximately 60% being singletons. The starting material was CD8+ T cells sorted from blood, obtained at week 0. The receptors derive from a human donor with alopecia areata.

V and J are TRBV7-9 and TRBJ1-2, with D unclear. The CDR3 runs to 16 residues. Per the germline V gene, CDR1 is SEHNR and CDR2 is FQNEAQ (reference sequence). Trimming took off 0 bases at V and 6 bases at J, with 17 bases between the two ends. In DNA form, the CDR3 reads TGTGCCAGCAGCTTAGCGTTCCAGATATGGCAGGATGGCTACACCTTC. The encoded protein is CASSLAFQIWQDGYTF.

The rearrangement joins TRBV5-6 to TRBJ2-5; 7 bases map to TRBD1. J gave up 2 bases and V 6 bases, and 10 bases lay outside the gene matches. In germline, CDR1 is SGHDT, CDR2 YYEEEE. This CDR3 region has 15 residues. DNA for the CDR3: TGTGCCAGCATGGAATATCAGGGGGTTCAAGAGACCCAGTACTTC. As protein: CASMEYQGVQETQYF.

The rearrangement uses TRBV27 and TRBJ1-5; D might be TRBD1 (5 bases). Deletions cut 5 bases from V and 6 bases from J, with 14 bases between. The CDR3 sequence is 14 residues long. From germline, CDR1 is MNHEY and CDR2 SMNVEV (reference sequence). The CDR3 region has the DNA TGTGCCAGCAGTCCGGGGGTGAGTGGTCAGCCCCAGCATTTT. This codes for CASSPGVSGQPQHF.

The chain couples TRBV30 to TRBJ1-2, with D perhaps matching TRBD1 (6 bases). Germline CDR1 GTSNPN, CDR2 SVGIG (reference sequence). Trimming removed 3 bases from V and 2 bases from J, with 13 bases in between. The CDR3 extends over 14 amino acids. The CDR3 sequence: CAWSGGGRNYGYTF. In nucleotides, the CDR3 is TGTGCCTGGAGCGGCGGGGGGCGGAACTATGGCTACACCTTC.

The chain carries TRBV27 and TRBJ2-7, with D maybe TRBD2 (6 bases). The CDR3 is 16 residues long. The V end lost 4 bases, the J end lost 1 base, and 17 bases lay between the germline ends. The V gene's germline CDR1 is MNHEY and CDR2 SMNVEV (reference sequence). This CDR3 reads CASSSSAARVSYEQYF. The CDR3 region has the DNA TGTGCCAGCAGTTCTAGCGCAGCCAGAGTTTCCTACGAGCAGTACTTC.

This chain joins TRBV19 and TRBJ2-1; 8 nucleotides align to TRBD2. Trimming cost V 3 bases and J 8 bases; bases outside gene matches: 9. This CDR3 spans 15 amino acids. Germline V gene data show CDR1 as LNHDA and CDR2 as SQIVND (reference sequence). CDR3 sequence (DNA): TGTGCCAGTAGTATTGCCAGCGGGAGCACGGATGAGCAGTTCTTC. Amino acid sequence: CASSIASGSTDEQFF. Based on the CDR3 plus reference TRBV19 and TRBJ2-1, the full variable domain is DGGITQSPKYLFRKEGQNVTLSCEQNLNHDAMYWYRQDPGQGLRLIYYSQIVNDFQKGDIAEGYSVSREKKESFPLTVTSAQKNPTAFYLCASSIASGSTDEQFFGPGTRLTVL.

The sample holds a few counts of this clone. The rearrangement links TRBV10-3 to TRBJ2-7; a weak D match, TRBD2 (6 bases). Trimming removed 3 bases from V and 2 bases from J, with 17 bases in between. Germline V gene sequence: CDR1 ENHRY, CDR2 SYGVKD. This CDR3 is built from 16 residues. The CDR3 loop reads CAISDSGVVSPYEQYF. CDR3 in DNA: TGTGCCATCAGTGACTCGGGAGTAGTTTCTCCCTACGAGCAGTACTTC.

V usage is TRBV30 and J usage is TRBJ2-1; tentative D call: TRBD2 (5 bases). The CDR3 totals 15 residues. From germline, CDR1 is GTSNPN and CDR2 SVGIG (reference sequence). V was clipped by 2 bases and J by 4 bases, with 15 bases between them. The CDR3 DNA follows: TGTGCCTGGAGTCCGGACTCACTGAATTACAATGAGCAGTTCTTC. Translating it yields CAWSPDSLNYNEQFF.

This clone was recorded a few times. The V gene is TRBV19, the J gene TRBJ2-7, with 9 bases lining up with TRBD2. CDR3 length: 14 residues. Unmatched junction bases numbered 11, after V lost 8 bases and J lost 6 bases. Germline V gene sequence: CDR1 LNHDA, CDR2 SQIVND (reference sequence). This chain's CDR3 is CASGGSGRSTEQYF. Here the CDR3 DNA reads TGTGCCAGTGGTGGGAGCGGGAGGTCAACCGAGCAGTACTTC.

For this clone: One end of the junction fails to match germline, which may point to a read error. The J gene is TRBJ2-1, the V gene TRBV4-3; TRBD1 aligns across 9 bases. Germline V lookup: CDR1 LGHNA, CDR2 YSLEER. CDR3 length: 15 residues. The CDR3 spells CASSQDRTLLGQGIF. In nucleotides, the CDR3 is TGCGCCAGCAGCCAAGATCGAACCTTGTTGGGACAGGGTATCTTC.

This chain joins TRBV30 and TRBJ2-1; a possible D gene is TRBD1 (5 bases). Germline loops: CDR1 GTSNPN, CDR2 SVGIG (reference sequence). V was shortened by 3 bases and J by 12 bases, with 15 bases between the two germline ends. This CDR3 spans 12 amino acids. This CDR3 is CAWSWQGNGQFF. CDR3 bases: TGTGCCTGGAGCTGGCAGGGCAACGGGCAGTTCTTC.

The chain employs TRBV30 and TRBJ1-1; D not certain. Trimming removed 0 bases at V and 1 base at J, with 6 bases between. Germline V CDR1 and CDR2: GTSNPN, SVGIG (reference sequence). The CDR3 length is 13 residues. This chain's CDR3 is CAWSVAGNTEAFF. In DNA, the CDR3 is TGTGCCTGGAGTGTAGCAGGGAACACTGAAGCTTTCTTT.

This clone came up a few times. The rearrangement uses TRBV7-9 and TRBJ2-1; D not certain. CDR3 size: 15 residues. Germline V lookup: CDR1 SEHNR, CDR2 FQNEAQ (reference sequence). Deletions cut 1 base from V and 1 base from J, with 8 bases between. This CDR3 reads CASSLGMGSYNEQFF. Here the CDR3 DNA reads TGTGCCAGCAGCTTAGGGATGGGGTCCTACAATGAGCAGTTCTTC.

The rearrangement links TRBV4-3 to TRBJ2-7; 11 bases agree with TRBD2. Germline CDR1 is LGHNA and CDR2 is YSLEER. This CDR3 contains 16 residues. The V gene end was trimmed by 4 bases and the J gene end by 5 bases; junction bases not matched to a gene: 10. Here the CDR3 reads CASSPGLAGLTHEQYF. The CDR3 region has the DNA TGCGCCAGCAGCCCCGGACTAGCGGGTTTAACCCACGAGCAGTACTTC.

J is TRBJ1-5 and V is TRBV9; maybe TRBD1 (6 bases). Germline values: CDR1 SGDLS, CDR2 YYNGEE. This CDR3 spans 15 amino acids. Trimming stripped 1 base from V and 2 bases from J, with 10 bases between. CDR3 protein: CASSVKGDGNQPQHF. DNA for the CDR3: TGTGCCAGCAGCGTAAAGGGGGACGGCAATCAGCCCCAGCATTTT.

The CDR3 DNA sequence: TGTGCCAGCAGTTTCTCCCGGCGGGACGTCAGCTCCTACGAGCAGTACTTC. It translates to CASSFSRRDVSSYEQYF. The V call is TRBV28, the J call TRBJ2-7; D is possibly TRBD2 (6 bases). V lost 3 bases to trimming and J lost 0 bases, with 18 bases between them. This CDR3 contains 17 residues. Germline values: CDR1 MDHEN, CDR2 SYDVKM.

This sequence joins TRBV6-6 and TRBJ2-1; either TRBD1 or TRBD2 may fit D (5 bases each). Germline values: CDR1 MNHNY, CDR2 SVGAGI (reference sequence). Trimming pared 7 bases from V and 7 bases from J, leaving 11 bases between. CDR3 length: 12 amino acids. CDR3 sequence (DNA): TGTGCCAGCACCCACGGGACGAATGAGCAGTTCTTC. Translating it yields CASTHGTNEQFF.

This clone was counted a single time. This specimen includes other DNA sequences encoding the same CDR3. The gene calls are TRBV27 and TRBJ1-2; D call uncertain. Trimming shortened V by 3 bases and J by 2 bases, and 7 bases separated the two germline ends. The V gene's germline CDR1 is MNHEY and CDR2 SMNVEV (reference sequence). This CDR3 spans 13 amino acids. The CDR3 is CASSLGSNYGYTF. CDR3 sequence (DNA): TGTGCCAGCAGTTTGGGCAGCAACTATGGCTACACCTTC.

CDR3 nucleotides: TGTGCCAGCAGCGTAGGATTCGCATTCTCCTACGAGCAGTACTTC. Protein sequence: CASSVGFAFSYEQYF. V gene TRBV9 combines with J gene TRBJ2-7; D gene ambiguous. The ends were cut back, 0 bases at V and 0 bases at J, with 10 bases in the middle. This CDR3 is built from 15 residues. CDR1 is SGDLS, CDR2 YYNGEE, per germline.

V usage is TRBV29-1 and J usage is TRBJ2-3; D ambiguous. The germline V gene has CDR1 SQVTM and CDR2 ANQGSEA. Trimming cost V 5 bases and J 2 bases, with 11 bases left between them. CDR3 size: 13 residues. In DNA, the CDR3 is TGCAGCGTTAACCTGCCCTCCACAGATACGCAGTATTTT. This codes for CSVNLPSTDTQYF.

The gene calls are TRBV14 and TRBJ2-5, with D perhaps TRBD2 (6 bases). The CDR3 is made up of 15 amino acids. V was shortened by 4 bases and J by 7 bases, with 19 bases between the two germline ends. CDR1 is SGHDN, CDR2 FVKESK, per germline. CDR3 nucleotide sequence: TGTGCCAGCAGCCGTATAGCGGTGCCCGGAGGGACCCAGTACTTC. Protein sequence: CASSRIAVPGGTQYF.

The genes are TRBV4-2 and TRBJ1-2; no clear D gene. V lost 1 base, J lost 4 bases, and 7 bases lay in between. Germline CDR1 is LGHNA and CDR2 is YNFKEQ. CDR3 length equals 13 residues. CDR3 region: CASSQGESYGYTF. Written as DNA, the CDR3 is TGTGCCAGCAGCCAAGGTGAGAGCTATGGCTACACCTTC.

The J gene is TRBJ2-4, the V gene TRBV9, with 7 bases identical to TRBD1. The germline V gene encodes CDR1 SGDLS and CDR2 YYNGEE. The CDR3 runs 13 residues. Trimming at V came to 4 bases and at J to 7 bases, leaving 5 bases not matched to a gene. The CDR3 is CASSPGTANIQYF. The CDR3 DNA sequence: TGTGCCAGCAGCCCTGGGACAGCTAACATTCAGTACTTC. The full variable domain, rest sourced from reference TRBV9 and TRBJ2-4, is DSGVTQTPKHLITATGQRVTLRCSPRSGDLSVYWYQQSLDQGLQFLIQYYNGEERAKGNILERFSAQQFPDLHSELNLSSLELGDSALYFCASSPGTANIQYFGAGTRLSVL.

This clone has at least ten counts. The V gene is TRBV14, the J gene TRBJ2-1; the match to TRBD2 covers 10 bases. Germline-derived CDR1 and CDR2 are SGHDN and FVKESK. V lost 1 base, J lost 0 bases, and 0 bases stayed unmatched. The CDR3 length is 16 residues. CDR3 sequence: CASSQVAGGSYNEQFF. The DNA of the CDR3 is TGTGCCAGCAGCCAAGTAGCGGGAGGCTCCTACAATGAGCAGTTCTTC.

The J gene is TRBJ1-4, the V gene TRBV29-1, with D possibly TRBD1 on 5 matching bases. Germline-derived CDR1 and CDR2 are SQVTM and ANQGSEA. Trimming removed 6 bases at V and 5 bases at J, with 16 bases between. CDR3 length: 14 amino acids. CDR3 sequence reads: CSVRGTDGNEKLFF. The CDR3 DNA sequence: TGCAGCGTCCGTGGGACGGACGGAAATGAAAAACTGTTTTTT.

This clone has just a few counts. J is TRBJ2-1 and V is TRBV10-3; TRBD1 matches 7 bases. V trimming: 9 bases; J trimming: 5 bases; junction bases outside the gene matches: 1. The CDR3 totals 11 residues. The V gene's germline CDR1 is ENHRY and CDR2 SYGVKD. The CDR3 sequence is CAITGDNEQFF. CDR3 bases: TGTGCCATTACAGGGGACAATGAGCAGTTCTTC.

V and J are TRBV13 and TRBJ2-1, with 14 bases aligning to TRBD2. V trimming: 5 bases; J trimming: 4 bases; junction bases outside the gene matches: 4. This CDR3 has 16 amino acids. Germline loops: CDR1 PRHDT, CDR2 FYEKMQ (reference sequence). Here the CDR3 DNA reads TGTGCCAGCAGCACCAGGACTAGCGGGAGGTACAATGAGCAGTTCTTC. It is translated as CASSTRTSGRYNEQFF.

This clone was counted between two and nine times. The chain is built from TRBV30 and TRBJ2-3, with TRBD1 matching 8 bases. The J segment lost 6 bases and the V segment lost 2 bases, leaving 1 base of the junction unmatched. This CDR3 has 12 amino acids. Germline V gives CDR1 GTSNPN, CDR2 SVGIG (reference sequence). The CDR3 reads CAWSYRGDTQYF. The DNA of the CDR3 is TGTGCCTGGAGTTACAGGGGGGATACGCAGTATTTT.